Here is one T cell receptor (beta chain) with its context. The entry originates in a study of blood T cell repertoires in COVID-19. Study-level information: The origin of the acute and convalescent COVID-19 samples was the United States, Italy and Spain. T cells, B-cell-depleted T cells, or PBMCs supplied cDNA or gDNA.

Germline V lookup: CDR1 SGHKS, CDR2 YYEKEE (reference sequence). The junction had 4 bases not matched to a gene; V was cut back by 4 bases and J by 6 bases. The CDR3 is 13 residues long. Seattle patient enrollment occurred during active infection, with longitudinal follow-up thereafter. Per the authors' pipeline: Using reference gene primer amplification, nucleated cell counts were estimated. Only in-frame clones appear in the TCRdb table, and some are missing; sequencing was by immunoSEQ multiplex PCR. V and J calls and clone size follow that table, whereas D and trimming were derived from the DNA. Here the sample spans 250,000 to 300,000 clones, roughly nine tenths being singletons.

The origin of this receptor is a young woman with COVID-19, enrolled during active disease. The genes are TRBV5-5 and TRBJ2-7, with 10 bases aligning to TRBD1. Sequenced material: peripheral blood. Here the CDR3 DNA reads TGTGCCAGCAGCCAGGGACAGGGGATCGAGCAGTACTTC. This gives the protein CASSQGQGIEQYF.